The 7 T cell receptor beta chains below were found in one sample sequenced in a study of blood T cells in healthy people across ages. Together with a sample-barcoded 5' primer, a J-beta primer mix was included in a second PCR lasting roughly 6 to 12 cycles. TCRdb recomputed calls from the 5' RACE reads with MiXCR, one row per CDR3 protein. The table lists about 800,000 distinct CDR3 sequences, roughly 25% of them singletons. Separately, the same data were catalogued under a study of T cells of mothers and their children.

The sample was blood. The receptor set was obtained from a boy younger than 18 in good health.

This clonotype was observed a handful of times. This chain links TRBV29-1 with TRBJ2-3, with 11 bases lining up with TRBD1. With V trimmed by 6 bases and J by 4 bases, 6 bases remained unmatched. In germline, CDR1 is SQVTM, CDR2 ANQGSEA. The CDR3 loop spans 14 amino acids. DNA for the CDR3: TGCAGCGTCGCTGGACAGGGGGCTGCAGATACGCAGTATTTT. Translating gives CSVAGQGAADTQYF.

The J gene is TRBJ2-4, the V gene TRBV12-3 or TRBV12-4; no clear D. The CDR3 covers 16 residues. With 3 bases removed from V and 1 base from J, the gap between germline ends came to 13 bases. The CDR3 here is CASSFPPSGAKNIQYF. Written as DNA, the CDR3 is TGTGCCAGCAGTTTTCCCCCTAGTGGGGCCAAAAACATTCAGTACTTC.

The chain combines TRBV28 with TRBJ2-7; D not certain. The length of the CDR3 is 14 residues. The germline V and J ends were trimmed by 2 bases and 3 bases, with 11 bases remaining between them. In germline, CDR1 is MDHEN, CDR2 SYDVKM. DNA of the CDR3: TGTGCCAGCAGTTTAAGCCAGTTTAGCTACGAGCAGTACTTC. Encoded protein: CASSLSQFSYEQYF.

This chain uses TRBV6-1 with TRBJ2-3; the match to TRBD1 covers 8 bases. This CDR3 is built from 18 residues. J lost 6 bases, V lost 4 bases, and 18 bases had no gene match. The V gene's germline CDR1 is MNHNS and CDR2 SASEGT. The CDR3: CASSGPDPDRVIGDTQYF. CDR3 in DNA: TGTGCCAGCAGTGGACCCGACCCGGACAGGGTGATCGGTGATACGCAGTATTTT.

V gene TRBV4-2 combines with J gene TRBJ2-3; 8 bases map to TRBD2. CDR1 is LGHNA and CDR2 is YNFKEQ in the germline V gene. This CDR3 is 16 amino acids long. V lost 1 base and J lost 4; bases outside the gene matches: 7. CDR3 loop: CASSQGGAGGADTQYF. CDR3 coding DNA: TGTGCCAGCAGCCAAGGAGGGGCGGGAGGTGCAGATACGCAGTATTTT.

This clonotype was counted only a few times. The chain links TRBV29-1 to TRBJ1-1; possible D gene TRBD1, 5 bases. Trimming removed 6 bases from V and 6 bases from J, with 17 bases in between. This CDR3 comprises 13 residues. Per germline, CDR1 SQVTM and CDR2 ANQGSEA. The CDR3, as DNA: TGCAGCGTCCGACCCCAGGGAGGCGCTGAAGCTTTCTTT. Protein sequence: CSVRPQGGAEAFF.

There are a few counts of this clonotype. The V call is TRBV9, the J call TRBJ1-3, with 10 bases matching TRBD1. The CDR3 is made up of 18 amino acids. Losses at the gene ends were 3 bases for V and 1 base for J; bases not matched to a gene: 10. Germline assignment: CDR1 SGDLS and CDR2 YYNGEE. The CDR3 DNA sequence: TGTGCCAGCAGCGCGTTTTCGGGACAGGGGTTTTCTGGAAACACCATATATTTT. Its protein product is CASSAFSGQGFSGNTIYF.